The 31 T cell receptor beta chains below all came from one sample that was sequenced in a study of cytomegalovirus exposure and HLA in healthy donors. Primers: 60 Vbeta forward and 13 Jbeta reverse. Assay: immunoSEQ multiplex PCR; the TCRdb copy retains only in-frame clones and omits some. Here the sample spans 24,000 or so clones, approximately 79% being singletons. Sequencing input: PBMCs. Receptors originate from a male donor in good health and CMV-seronegative.

The gene calls are TRBV6-1 and TRBJ2-2, with a possible D match to TRBD1 (5 bases). The CDR3 length is 15 residues. The germline V gene encodes CDR1 MNHNS and CDR2 SASEGT. V lost 4 bases and J lost 1, with 10 bases in between. The chain's CDR3 is CASSVVTGNTGELFF. CDR3 coding DNA: TGTGCCAGCAGTGTTGTCACAGGGAACACCGGGGAGCTGTTTTTT.

The chain has TRBV11-2 and TRBJ2-7; 9 bases align to TRBD1. Losses at the gene ends were 5 bases for V and 6 bases for J; bases not matched to a gene: 11. The germline V gene encodes CDR1 SGHAT and CDR2 FQNNGV. This CDR3 has 15 amino acids. The CDR3 DNA reads TGTGCCAGCAGCCCGGGGACAGGGAAGGGAGGCGAGCAGTACTTC. Protein: CASSPGTGKGGEQYF.

This clone was seen more than once but under ten times. This chain connects TRBV6-5 to TRBJ1-2; the D gene is possibly TRBD1 (6 bases). The CDR3 runs to 14 residues. Trimming removed 6 bases from V and 4 bases from J, with 15 bases in between. Germline assignment: CDR1 MNHEY and CDR2 SVGAGI. The CDR3 region is CASSLGQGSYGYTF. In DNA, the CDR3 is TGTGCCAGCAGCCTCGGTCAGGGGAGCTATGGCTACACCTTC.

This clone was observed a single time. The chain has TRBV20-1 and TRBJ2-5, with D hard to call. Trimming removed 2 bases at V and 5 bases at J, with 3 bases between. The CDR3 loop spans 10 amino acids. Per germline, CDR1 DFQATT and CDR2 SNEGSKA (reference sequence). The CDR3 loop reads CSARRETQYF. The CDR3 DNA reads TGCAGTGCTAGACGGGAGACCCAGTACTTC.

The chain combines TRBV6-4 with TRBJ2-1, with TRBD2 matching over 7 bases. Germline V lookup: CDR1 MRHNA, CDR2 SNTAGT. V was pared by 0 bases and J by 6 bases, with 5 bases of the junction left unmatched. This CDR3 region has 15 residues. The CDR3 loop is CASSDSAGSGNEQFF. For the CDR3, the DNA is TGTGCCAGCAGTGACTCAGCGGGATCGGGCAATGAGCAGTTCTTC.

The V and J genes are TRBV28 and TRBJ2-7; D unresolved. The CDR3 is 15 amino acids. V lost 7 bases and J lost 2, with 18 bases in between. Germline CDR1 and CDR2: MDHEN and SYDVKM. As DNA, the CDR3 is TGTGCCAGCACGCCTAGACCGCTCGGAACCTACGAGCAGTACTTC. Amino acid sequence: CASTPRPLGTYEQYF.

The V gene is TRBV7-9, the J gene TRBJ2-2, with D hard to call. This CDR3 has 14 amino acids. Germline V gene data show CDR1 as SEHNR and CDR2 as FQNEAQ (reference sequence). DNA of the CDR3: TGTTCCGGTCTCGCGGTCCTCGGCACCGGGGAGCTGTTTTTT. Translation gives CSGLAVLGTGELFF.

Written as DNA, the CDR3 is TGTGCCAGCAGCCGAGACTACCACACAGATACGCAGTATTTT. Residues: CASSRDYHTDTQYF. V and J are TRBV4-2 and TRBJ2-3; D possibly corresponds to TRBD2 (5 bases). The CDR3 totals 14 residues. The germline V gene has CDR1 LGHNA and CDR2 YNFKEQ. V was shortened by 4 bases and J by 2 bases, with 10 bases between the two germline ends.

This chain links TRBV2 with TRBJ2-7; the D gene is possibly TRBD1 (6 bases). Germline-derived CDR1 and CDR2 are SNHLY and FYNNEI. The CDR3 contains 14 residues. V was pared by 5 bases and J by 4 bases, with 15 bases between. CDR3 nucleotides: TGTGCCAGCAGTCCACAGGGCCTCGGATACGAGCAGTACTTC. Amino acids: CASSPQGLGYEQYF. Full variable domain (missing parts from reference TRBV2 and TRBJ2-7): EPEVTQTPSHQVTQMGQEVILRCVPISNHLYFYWYRQILGQKVEFLVSFYNNEISEKSEIFDDQFSVERPDGSNFTLKIRSTKLEDSAMYFCASSPQGLGYEQYFGPGTRLTVT.

The V and J genes are TRBV18 and TRBJ2-3, with 8 nucleotides matching TRBD1. The germline V gene encodes CDR1 KGHSH and CDR2 LQKENI. After removal of 2 bases from V and 4 bases from J, the junction contained 2 bases not matched to a gene. The CDR3 length is 14 residues. The CDR3 here is CASSPAGGADTQYF. The CDR3 nucleotides are TGTGCCAGCTCACCAGCAGGGGGCGCAGATACGCAGTATTTT.

For this clone: One end of the junction does not line up with germline, which may come from a read error. The rearrangement links TRBV7-9 to TRBJ1-1, with D perhaps matching TRBD1 (5 bases). Germline lookup yields CDR1 SEHNR and CDR2 FQNEAQ (reference sequence). This CDR3 contains 13 residues. CDR3: CSSSLDTNTEAFF. DNA of the CDR3: TGTTCCAGCAGCTTGGACACGAACACTGAAGCTTTCTTT.

The rearrangement uses TRBV2 and TRBJ2-3, with 7 bases lining up with TRBD2. Per germline, CDR1 SNHLY and CDR2 FYNNEI. J lost 2 bases, V lost 4 bases, and 6 bases had no gene match. This CDR3 is built from 15 residues. This CDR3 is CASSAQLADTDTQYF. The DNA for the CDR3 is TGTGCCAGCAGTGCTCAGCTAGCGGACACAGATACGCAGTATTTT.

This chain connects TRBV15 to TRBJ2-1; TRBD2 aligns across 9 bases. Looked up from germline, CDR1 is LNHNV and CDR2 is YYDKDF (reference sequence). Trimming cost V 5 bases and J 4 bases; bases outside gene matches: 3. This CDR3 has 14 residues. The DNA for the CDR3 is TGTGCCACCAGCGGACTAGCGAGATACAATGAGCAGTTCTTC. Its translation is CATSGLARYNEQFF.

The chain uses TRBV2 and TRBJ2-7, with 7 bases lining up with TRBD1. With 5 bases clipped from V and 3 bases from J, the junction kept 7 bases outside the gene matches. From germline, CDR1 is SNHLY and CDR2 FYNNEI. This CDR3 is 14 amino acids long. The CDR3 DNA reads TGTGCCAGCAGTTCGACAGGGTTGGGCTACGAGCAGTACTTC. This translates into CASSSTGLGYEQYF.

This clone was detected only a few times. The chain employs TRBV6-1 and TRBJ1-2; 8 bases match TRBD1. In germline, CDR1 is MNHNS, CDR2 SASEGT. J was trimmed by 8 bases and V by 4 bases; bases with no gene match: 12. The CDR3 spans 15 residues. The CDR3 reads CASSARRDPGGGYTF. CDR3 DNA sequence: TGTGCCAGCAGTGCCCGCCGGGACCCAGGGGGCGGCTACACCTTC.

The chain couples TRBV5-4 to TRBJ1-3; the D is unclear. The ends were cut back, 3 bases at V and 0 bases at J, with 10 bases in the middle. Germline V gives CDR1 SGHNT, CDR2 YYREEE (reference sequence). This CDR3 is built from 15 residues. CDR3 DNA: TGTGCCAGCAGCTCCGGTTACAGCTCTGGAAACACCATATATTTT. This gives the protein CASSSGYSSGNTIYF.

This clone has only one observation. Here the CDR3 DNA reads TGTGCCAGCAGCCTAACAGGGGTCTACGAGCAGTACTTC. Its protein product is CASSLTGVYEQYF. The gene calls are TRBV13 and TRBJ2-7; 7 bases are shared with TRBD1. CDR3 size: 13 residues. CDR1 and CDR2 (germline): PRHDT, FYEKMQ (reference sequence). J was trimmed by 3 bases and V by 5 bases; bases with no gene match: 4.

The CDR3 nucleotides read TGTGCCAGCAGCCCCCGACTAGCGGTGTACAATGAGCAGTTCTTC. Its protein is CASSPRLAVYNEQFF. V is TRBV9 and J is TRBJ2-1; 9 nucleotides align to TRBD2. The ends lost 4 bases at V and 4 bases at J; junction bases unmatched: 6. The V gene's germline CDR1 is SGDLS and CDR2 YYNGEE. The CDR3 runs to 15 residues.

The chain employs TRBV28 and TRBJ1-4, with TRBD1 matching over 11 bases. Germline V gene sequence: CDR1 MDHEN, CDR2 SYDVKM. J was trimmed by 7 bases and V by 5 bases; bases with no gene match: 6. CDR3 length: 15 residues. Here the CDR3 DNA reads TGTGCCAGCAGTGGATACGGGACAGGGGGTGAAAAACTGTTTTTT. Translation: CASSGYGTGGEKLFF.

The V gene is TRBV10-3, the J gene TRBJ2-1, with 8 bases lining up with TRBD2. CDR3 length: 16 residues. From germline, CDR1 is ENHRY and CDR2 SYGVKD. The V and J ends lost 4 bases and 4 bases, in that order; junction bases with no gene match: 9. CDR3 residues: CAISVGEAGDYNEQFF. For the CDR3, the DNA is TGTGCCATCAGTGTAGGAGAAGCGGGGGATTACAATGAGCAGTTCTTC.

The chain joins TRBV27 to TRBJ1-1; D gene ambiguous. This CDR3 contains 13 residues. In germline, CDR1 is MNHEY, CDR2 SMNVEV (reference sequence). The V gene lost 2 bases and the J gene lost 1 base, with 5 bases spanning the gap. The CDR3 here is CASSLGQNTEAFF. CDR3 nucleotide sequence: TGTGCCAGCAGTTTAGGGCAGAACACTGAAGCTTTCTTT.

The chain joins TRBV6-5 to TRBJ2-7; the D gene is possibly TRBD2 (5 bases). V was cut by 0 bases and J by 6 bases, with 15 bases left in between. Germline V CDR1 and CDR2: MNHEY, SVGAGI. This CDR3 region has 15 residues. In DNA form, the CDR3 reads TGTGCCAGCAGTTACTCGTATTCGGAGGCGGTCGAGCAGTACTTC. Protein product: CASSYSYSEAVEQYF.

For this clone: Distinct nucleotide sequences in the sample also encode this CDR3. The chain has TRBV27 and TRBJ2-7, with TRBD1 matching over 11 bases. V shed 3 bases and J 3 bases; nucleotides not matched to a gene: 4. This CDR3 has 15 residues. CDR1 is MNHEY, CDR2 SMNVEV, per germline (reference sequence). The CDR3, as DNA: TGTGCCAGCAGTTTCAAGGGACAGGGGGGCTACGAGCAGTACTTC. Translating gives CASSFKGQGGYEQYF.

This rearrangement joins TRBV25-1 to TRBJ2-5, with 7 positions matching TRBD2. The germline CDR1 and CDR2 sequences are MGHDK and SYGVNS. With V trimmed by 5 bases and J by 1 base, 4 bases remained unmatched. The CDR3 is 14 residues long. The CDR3 reads CASSTRTSQETQYF. The CDR3 DNA reads as TGTGCCAGCAGTACACGGACTAGCCAAGAGACCCAGTACTTC.

The genes are TRBV7-9 and TRBJ2-7, with D unresolved. Trimming stripped 4 bases from V and 3 bases from J, with 4 bases between. CDR1 is SEHNR and CDR2 is FQNEAQ in the germline V gene (reference sequence). The CDR3 extends over 11 amino acids. CDR3 sequence reads: CASSSFYEQYF. The CDR3 DNA reads as TGTGCCAGCAGCTCCTTCTACGAGCAGTACTTC.

This chain connects TRBV2 to TRBJ2-1, with 9 nucleotides matching TRBD1. The CDR3 has 15 residues. After removal of 6 bases from V and 3 bases from J, the junction contained 6 bases not matched to a gene. Germline CDR1 and CDR2: SNHLY and FYNNEI. CDR3 DNA: TGTGCCAGCAGGAAAACAGGGGGCAACTACAATGAGCAGTTCTTC. The encoded protein is CASRKTGGNYNEQFF.

DNA of the CDR3: TGTGCCAGTAGCGGGAGGGCTTGGGGGGAGCTGTTTTTT. This sequence encodes CASSGRAWGELFF. The chain recombines TRBV19 with TRBJ2-2; 8 bases line up with TRBD2. The length of the CDR3 is 13 residues. Germline V gives CDR1 LNHDA, CDR2 SQIVND (reference sequence). Trimming at V came to 6 bases and at J to 8 bases, leaving 5 bases not matched to a gene.

The CDR3 bases are TGTGCCAGCAGTCTACAGGCCCGGGTAAATTACGAGCAGTACTTC. Translation: CASSLQARVNYEQYF. The rearrangement uses TRBV2 and TRBJ2-7; a possible D gene is TRBD1 (5 bases). CDR1 and CDR2 from the germline V gene are SNHLY and FYNNEI. This CDR3 has 15 residues. Trimming took 5 bases from V and 4 from J, leaving 18 bases between them. The entire variable domain, with the rest obtained from reference TRBV2 and TRBJ2-7, is as follows: EPEVTQTPSHQVTQMGQEVILRCVPISNHLYFYWYRQILGQKVEFLVSFYNNEISEKSEIFDDQFSVERPDGSNFTLKIRSTKLEDSAMYFCASSLQARVNYEQYFGPGTRLTVT.

V and J are TRBV27 and TRBJ2-5, with D possibly matching TRBD2 (7 bases). The J call is in doubt because the DNA end fits TRBJ2-7 better. Germline loops: CDR1 MNHEY, CDR2 SMNVEV (reference sequence). The CDR3 is 16 residues long. The CDR3, as DNA: TGTGCCAGCAGTTCCTATGGGGGGGCGTTCACCTACGAGCAGTACTTC. It translates to CASSSYGGAFTYEQYF.

The sample holds one count of this clone. The V call is TRBV15, the J call TRBJ2-5, with D maybe TRBD2 (7 bases). Per germline, CDR1 LNHNV and CDR2 YYDKDF (reference sequence). The CDR3 runs 16 residues. V was trimmed by 1 base and J by 4 bases, leaving 16 bases between them. CDR3 protein: CATSRGVGGLLETQYF. The CDR3 region has the DNA TGTGCCACCAGCAGAGGGGTGGGGGGGCTTTTAGAGACCCAGTACTTC.

The table lists this clone with a few counts. This sequence joins TRBV4-3 and TRBJ2-2, with 8 bases matching TRBD2. Looked up from germline, CDR1 is LGHNA and CDR2 is YSLEER. The V segment lost 0 bases and the J segment 2 bases; nucleotides outside the gene matches: 2. There are 16 residues in the CDR3. CDR3 in DNA: TGCGCCAGCAGCCAAGATAGCGGGGATAACACCGGGGAGCTGTTTTTT. It specifies CASSQDSGDNTGELFF.